This entry lists 29 T cell receptor beta chains sequenced from one sample in a study of blood T cell repertoires in COVID-19. Assay: immunoSEQ multiplex PCR; the TCRdb copy retains only in-frame clones and omits some. The sample yields 150,000 to 200,000 clones, roughly 80% seen once. Sequencing was performed on PBMCs or T cells enriched from blood (not recorded which). These receptors were obtained from a woman aged 55-70 years who had recovered from COVID-19.

V and J are TRBV10-3 and TRBJ2-1; the match to TRBD2 covers 7 bases. CDR3 size: 15 residues. Germline trimming cut 0 bases from V and 7 bases from J; bases unmatched to any gene: 6. Germline V gives CDR1 ENHRY, CDR2 SYGVKD. The DNA for the CDR3 is TGTGCCATCAGTGAGTCTGCTAGCGGTCGGAATGAGCAGTTCTTC. Amino acid sequence: CAISESASGRNEQFF.

The genes are TRBV6-5 and TRBJ2-5; D is uncertain. The CDR3 has 13 amino acids. Germline assignment: CDR1 MNHEY and CDR2 SVGAGI. V lost 5 bases and J 1 base, leaving 8 bases between the germline ends. CDR3 loop: CASSNNLQETQYF. The CDR3 DNA reads TGTGCCAGCAGTAACAACCTCCAAGAGACCCAGTACTTC.

This sequence joins TRBV5-1 and TRBJ1-2; 11 bases line up with TRBD1. CDR1 is SGHRS, CDR2 YFSETQ, per germline. Trimming at V came to 0 bases and at J to 4 bases, leaving 2 bases not matched to a gene. This CDR3 has 15 amino acids. In DNA form, the CDR3 reads TGCGCCAGCAGCTTGGGGGACAGGGGGGCCTATGGCTACACCTTC. Its protein product is CASSLGDRGAYGYTF.

The chain recombines TRBV11-2 with TRBJ1-2, with 7 bases identical to TRBD1. Germline V gives CDR1 SGHAT, CDR2 FQNNGV. The CDR3 is made up of 13 amino acids. Trimming took 5 bases from V and 1 from J; bases not matched to a gene: 1. The CDR3 reads CASSRDSNYGYTF. CDR3 in DNA: TGTGCCAGCAGCCGGGACAGTAACTATGGCTACACCTTC. Supplemented by reference TRBV11-2 and TRBJ1-2, the full variable domain reads EAGVAQSPRYKIIEKRQSVAFWCNPISGHATLYWYQQILGQGPKLLIQFQNNGVVDDSQLPKDRFSAERLKGVDSTLKIQPAKLEDSAVYLCASSRDSNYGYTFGSGTRLTVV.

The chain is built from TRBV5-4 and TRBJ2-3; 11 nucleotides match TRBD1. In germline, CDR1 is SGHNT, CDR2 YYREEE (reference sequence). The CDR3 is 14 amino acids. Unmatched junction bases numbered 5, after V lost 7 bases and J lost 4 bases. The CDR3 region has the DNA TGTGCCAGCTTACGGGACAGGGGGTCAGATACGCAGTATTTT. Translation: CASLRDRGSDTQYF.

This clone was observed a handful of times. This chain connects TRBV6-5 to TRBJ1-5, with TRBD1 as a possible D gene (6 bases). V lost 8 bases and J lost 2, with 16 bases in between. Looked up from germline, CDR1 is MNHEY and CDR2 is SVGAGI. There are 15 residues in the CDR3. The CDR3 region has the DNA TGTGCCAGCCTGGCGGGGGGCTCGGGCAATCAGCCCCAGCATTTT. Residues: CASLAGGSGNQPQHF.

This chain connects TRBV19 to TRBJ1-3, with 7 bases that match TRBD1. Germline values: CDR1 LNHDA, CDR2 SQIVND (reference sequence). CDR3 length: 13 residues. J gave up 6 bases and V 8 bases, and 7 bases lay outside the gene matches. CDR3 sequence: CASGRDSSNTIYF. The DNA of the CDR3 is TGTGCCAGTGGCCGGGACAGCTCAAACACCATATATTTT.

This clone was seen a handful of times. The rearrangement joins TRBV30 to TRBJ2-5, with a possible D match to TRBD1 (5 bases). Trimming pared 2 bases from V and 4 bases from J, leaving 5 bases between. CDR3 size: 11 residues. Germline CDR1 GTSNPN, CDR2 SVGIG (reference sequence). DNA for the CDR3: TGTGCCTGGAGTCAGGGAGAGACCCAGTACTTC. It is translated as CAWSQGETQYF.

This chain connects TRBV9 to TRBJ1-2, with D tentatively TRBD1 (5 bases). This CDR3 has 16 residues. The germline V gene has CDR1 SGDLS and CDR2 YYNGEE. The germline V and J ends were trimmed by 4 bases and 5 bases, with 21 bases remaining between them. CDR3 bases: TGTGCCAGCAGCCCTAGTCTCCGGTTAGGGGCTTATGGCTACACCTTC. This codes for CASSPSLRLGAYGYTF.

This rearrangement joins TRBV4-1 to TRBJ1-1; 11 nucleotides agree with TRBD1. The V and J ends lost 3 bases and 6 bases, in that order; junction bases with no gene match: 6. From germline, CDR1 is MGHRA and CDR2 YSYEKL. CDR3 length: 15 residues. For the CDR3, the DNA is TGCGCCAGCAGCCACCTCGGACAGGGGGCTCCTGAAGCTTTCTTT. It is translated as CASSHLGQGAPEAFF.

This chain uses TRBV27 with TRBJ1-2; TRBD1 matches at 7 bases. Germline lookup yields CDR1 MNHEY and CDR2 SMNVEV (reference sequence). The CDR3 has 13 amino acids. V dropped 8 bases and J dropped 4; count of bases not matched to a gene: 7. The CDR3: CASGTEGAYGYTF. The CDR3 region has the DNA TGTGCCAGCGGGACAGAAGGAGCCTATGGCTACACCTTC.

This clone was picked up a small number of times. The V and J genes are TRBV2 and TRBJ2-2; TRBD1 agrees at 7 bases. This CDR3 contains 13 residues. V lost 9 bases to trimming and J lost 1 base; unmatched junction nucleotides: 2. Germline loops: CDR1 SNHLY, CDR2 FYNNEI. CDR3 sequence (DNA): TGTGCCAGTGGGGACAGGAACACCGGGGAGCTGTTTTTT. Residues: CASGDRNTGELFF.

This clone appeared once. This chain uses TRBV14 with TRBJ2-7, with a tentative D call TRBD1 (6 bases). V was pared by 5 bases and J by 6 bases, with 14 bases between. Germline V CDR1 and CDR2: SGHDN, FVKESK. This CDR3 is 13 amino acids long. The chain's CDR3 is CASSWGPAGEQYF. In nucleotides, the CDR3 is TGTGCCAGCAGCTGGGGGCCGGCGGGCGAGCAGTACTTC.

With regard to this clone: An end of the junction differs from the germline gene, which may be a read error. The V call is TRBV7-2, the J call TRBJ2-1; 15 bases fit TRBD2. Germline lookup yields CDR1 SGHTA and CDR2 FQGNSA. This CDR3 region has 19 residues. In nucleotides, the CDR3 is TGTGTCAGCAGCCCCCGGACTAGCGGGGGGGCCAGCTCCTACAATGAGCAGTTCTTC. It codes for CVSSPRTSGGASSYNEQFF.

The V call is TRBV27, the J call TRBJ2-1; possibly TRBD1 for D (6 bases). CDR3 length: 16 amino acids. Germline V gene lookup returns CDR1 MNHEY and CDR2 SMNVEV (reference sequence). Trimming shortened V by 0 bases and J by 8 bases, and 17 bases separated the two germline ends. CDR3 coding DNA: TGTGCCAGCAGTTTATCAGGTCGCAGGGGAAAGCATGAGCAGTTCTTC. This encodes CASSLSGRRGKHEQFF.

As DNA, the CDR3 is TGCGCCAGCAGCCCGGACAGGGCTAGGGACGGCTACACCTTC. Protein: CASSPDRARDGYTF. V is TRBV5-1 and J is TRBJ1-2; 8 positions match TRBD1. After removal of 4 bases from V and 8 bases from J, the junction contained 10 bases not matched to a gene. The CDR3 spans 14 residues. From germline, CDR1 is SGHRS and CDR2 YFSETQ.

This chain uses TRBV6-5 with TRBJ2-3; 7 nucleotides align to TRBD2. J lost 5 bases, V lost 1 base, and 6 bases had no gene match. This CDR3 is 15 amino acids long. Looked up from germline, CDR1 is MNHEY and CDR2 is SVGAGI. This CDR3 reads CASSYFAGDGDTQYF. The DNA for the CDR3 is TGTGCCAGCAGTTACTTCGCGGGGGATGGAGATACGCAGTATTTT.

The CDR3 sequence: CASSEAVRELGEKLFF. The CDR3 DNA sequence: TGTGCCAGCAGTGAAGCGGTCAGGGAATTGGGTGAAAAACTGTTTTTT. V usage is TRBV2 and J usage is TRBJ1-4; maybe TRBD1 (5 bases). From germline, CDR1 is SNHLY and CDR2 FYNNEI. Trimming left V 0 bases short and J 7 bases short, with 15 bases between. The CDR3 has 16 residues.

This rearrangement joins TRBV9 to TRBJ1-1; no reliable D call. The V end was cut by 1 base, the J end by 5 bases, with 12 bases between. This CDR3 spans 14 amino acids. CDR1 is SGDLS and CDR2 is YYNGEE in the germline V gene. The CDR3 coding sequence is TGTGCCAGCAGCGTACGTGGAAGGGAGACTGAAGCTTTCTTT. Translating it yields CASSVRGRETEAFF.

The chain carries TRBV6-5 and TRBJ2-1; D remains unclear. Deletions cut 2 bases from V and 14 bases from J, with 16 bases between. The CDR3 has 13 residues. The germline CDR1 and CDR2 sequences are MNHEY and SVGAGI. In DNA form, the CDR3 reads TGTGCCAGCAGTTACGGCAGAAATACCGAGGAGTTCTTC. It codes for CASSYGRNTEEFF.

This clone appeared once. This chain links TRBV5-1 with TRBJ1-1; D possibly corresponds to TRBD1 (5 bases). CDR3 length: 15 residues. CDR1 and CDR2 (germline): SGHRS, YFSETQ. Trimming removed 1 base at V and 4 bases at J, with 14 bases between. The CDR3 protein is CASSLRTHMGTEAFF. The CDR3 DNA is TGCGCCAGCAGCTTGAGGACACACATGGGCACTGAAGCTTTCTTT.

DNA for the CDR3: TGTGCCAGCAGCCACCGTGGCGGGGGTTGGAAAACTGAAGCTTTCTTT. Protein sequence: CASSHRGGGWKTEAFF. V is TRBV5-6 and J is TRBJ1-1, with D possibly being TRBD1 (5 bases). This CDR3 is built from 16 residues. The germline V gene encodes CDR1 SGHDT and CDR2 YYEEEE. Trimming left V 4 bases short and J 5 bases short, with 21 bases between.

There are a few counts of this clone. The chain couples TRBV3-1 (or the pseudogene TRBV3-2) to TRBJ1-3, with 8 bases identical to TRBD1. Germline CDR1 and CDR2: LGHDT and YNNKEL (reference sequence). The CDR3 consists of 17 residues. Losses at the gene ends were 3 bases for V and 0 bases for J; bases not matched to a gene: 7. CDR3 protein: CASSQTGVHVSGNTIYF. The CDR3 DNA sequence: TGTGCCAGCAGCCAGACAGGGGTCCACGTCTCTGGAAACACCATATATTTT.

J is TRBJ2-1 and V is TRBV5-4; a possible D gene is TRBD1 (5 bases). The CDR3 sequence is 16 residues long. In germline, CDR1 is SGHNT, CDR2 YYREEE (reference sequence). V was pared by 4 bases and J by 6 bases, with 20 bases between. CDR3 in DNA: TGTGCCAGCAGCCGGTCAGGGCTTGTATCTGGCAATGAGCAGTTCTTC. Encoded protein: CASSRSGLVSGNEQFF.

This clone was seen only a few times. The V gene is TRBV2, the J gene TRBJ1-2; D is undetermined. The CDR3 has 12 amino acids. Deletions cut 3 bases from V and 4 bases from J, with 6 bases between. Looked up from germline, CDR1 is SNHLY and CDR2 is FYNNEI. The DNA for the CDR3 is TGTGCCAGCAGTGACAGGCTCTATGGCTACACCTTC. As protein: CASSDRLYGYTF. Complete variable domain (other parts from reference TRBV2 and TRBJ1-2): EPEVTQTPSHQVTQMGQEVILRCVPISNHLYFYWYRQILGQKVEFLVSFYNNEISEKSEIFDDQFSVERPDGSNFTLKIRSTKLEDSAMYFCASSDRLYGYTFGSGTRLTVV.

The chain links TRBV4-1 to TRBJ1-1; D unresolved. The length of the CDR3 is 15 residues. Deletions cut 6 bases from V and 4 bases from J, with 18 bases between. Germline CDR1 is MGHRA and CDR2 is YSYEKL. This CDR3 reads CASSRTQVVGTEAFF. CDR3 bases: TGCGCCAGCAGTCGAACTCAGGTCGTGGGCACTGAAGCTTTCTTT.

In this sample, this clone turned up many times. The chain is built from TRBV6-1 and TRBJ1-2; 9 positions match TRBD1. This CDR3 has 13 residues. Trimming cost V 2 bases and J 6 bases; bases outside gene matches: 1. The germline V gene encodes CDR1 MNHNS and CDR2 SASEGT. The CDR3 nucleotides are TGTGCCAGCAGTGAAAGGACAGGGGATGGCTACACCTTC. Amino acid sequence: CASSERTGDGYTF.

This chain uses TRBV9 with TRBJ1-2; no definite D call. CDR1 and CDR2 (germline): SGDLS, YYNGEE. The CDR3 is made up of 16 amino acids. With 0 bases removed from V and 0 bases from J, the gap between germline ends came to 12 bases. The CDR3 loop reads CASSVGGDLSNYGYTF. CDR3 nucleotides: TGTGCCAGCAGCGTAGGGGGAGACTTGTCTAACTATGGCTACACCTTC.

This clone was recorded a few times. This chain uses TRBV29-1 with TRBJ1-1; D is undetermined. Germline CDR1 is SQVTM and CDR2 is ANQGSEA. Trimming removed 3 bases from V and 5 bases from J, with 16 bases in between. The CDR3 consists of 14 residues. This CDR3 reads CSVDHLGSSTEAFF. The CDR3 DNA reads TGCAGCGTTGATCATCTTGGCTCAAGTACTGAAGCTTTCTTT.